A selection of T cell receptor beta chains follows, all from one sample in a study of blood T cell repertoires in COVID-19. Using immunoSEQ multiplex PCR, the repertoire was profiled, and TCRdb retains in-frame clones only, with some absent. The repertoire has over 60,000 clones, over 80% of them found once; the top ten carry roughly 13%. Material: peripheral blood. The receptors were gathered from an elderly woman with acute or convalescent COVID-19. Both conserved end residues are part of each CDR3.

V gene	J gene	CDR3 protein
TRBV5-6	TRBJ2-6	CASSLSGGANVLTF
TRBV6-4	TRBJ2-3	CASSTSMREATDTQYF
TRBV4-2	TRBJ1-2	CASSQEVAGAGYTF
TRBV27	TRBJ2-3	CASSPTGLAGATDTQYF
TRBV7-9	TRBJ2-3	CASSLLTGTDTQYF
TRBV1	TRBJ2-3	CTSVRLALRTDTQYF
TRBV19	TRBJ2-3	CASSDGLAVDTQYF
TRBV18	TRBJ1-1	CASSPRARGYTEAFF
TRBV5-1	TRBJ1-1	CASSWTGAGEAFF
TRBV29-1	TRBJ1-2	CSVGRQGAGYTF
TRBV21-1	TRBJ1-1	CASSKTREGGNTEAFF
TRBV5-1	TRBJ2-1	CASSRQGAGPLSYNEQFF
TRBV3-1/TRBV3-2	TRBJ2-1	CASSPIGQYNEQFF
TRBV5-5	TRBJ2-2	CASSPGLAMTGELFF
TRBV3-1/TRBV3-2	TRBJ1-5	CASSQSDGKRTIHF
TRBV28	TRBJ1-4	CASRRRNTGATNEKLFF
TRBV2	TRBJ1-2	CASPTGGYGYTF
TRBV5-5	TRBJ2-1	CASSRLASGWDEQFF
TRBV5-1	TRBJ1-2	CASSLRAGGGYTF
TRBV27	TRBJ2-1	CASSQGTSGIDEQFF
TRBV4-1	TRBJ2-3	CASSQERTGLGAYTQYF
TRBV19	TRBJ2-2	CASSIGAPANTGELFF
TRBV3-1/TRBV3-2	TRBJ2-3	CASSQAIGTQYF
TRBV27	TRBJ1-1	CASSLGTGGGTEAFF
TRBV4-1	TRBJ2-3	CASSQDVPTQYF
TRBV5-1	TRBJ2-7	CASSLGLGGPTYEQYF
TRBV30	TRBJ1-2	CAWEAFRVSNYGYTF
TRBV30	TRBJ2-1	CAWSPGTSGRAENEQFF
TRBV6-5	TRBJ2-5	CASSYGRAETQYF
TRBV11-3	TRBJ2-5	CASSLGPGDQETQYF
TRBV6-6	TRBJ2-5	CASRKGQGGTQYF
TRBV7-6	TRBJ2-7	CASSSFRGGQDAYEQYF
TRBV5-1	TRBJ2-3	CASSPVGARGTDTQYF
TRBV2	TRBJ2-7	CASREQGPANEQYF
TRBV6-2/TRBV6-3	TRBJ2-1	CASSSLAGGGNEQFF
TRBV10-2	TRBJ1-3	CASSEGQGILGNTIYF
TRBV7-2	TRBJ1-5	CASSLEAQGGQPQHF
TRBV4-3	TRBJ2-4	CASSQEAGLGAKNIQYF
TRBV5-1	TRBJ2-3	CASRRTSGVGTDTQYF
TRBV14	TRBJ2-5	CASSQGLLAELKETQYF
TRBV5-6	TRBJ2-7	CASSSRPGSGEQYF
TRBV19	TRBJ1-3	CASSIGQGGNTIYF
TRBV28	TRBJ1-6	CASSSQGQGFSPLHF
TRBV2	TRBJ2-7	CASSETYRALYEQYF
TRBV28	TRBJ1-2	CASSLSPGTGNGYTF
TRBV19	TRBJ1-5	CASRGQTFNQPQHF
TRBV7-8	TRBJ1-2	CASSLGSTPGGYTF
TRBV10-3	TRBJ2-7	CAISDQGGAQYF
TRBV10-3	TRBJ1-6	CAISETQANSPLHF
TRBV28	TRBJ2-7	CASSFGDRFKRGTPYEQYF
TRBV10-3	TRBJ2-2	CAISLDGRRTGELFF
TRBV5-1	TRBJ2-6	CASRGGQPPWANVLTF
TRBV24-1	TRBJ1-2	CATSDQTGYGYTF
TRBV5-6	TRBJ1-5	CASSLRGGGQPQHF
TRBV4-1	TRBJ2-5	CASSQGRMTSLYQETQYF
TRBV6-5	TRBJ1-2	CASSIWDSYGYTF
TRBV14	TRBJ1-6	CASSQGQGGISPLHF
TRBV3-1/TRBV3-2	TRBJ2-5	CASTAGLYQETQYF
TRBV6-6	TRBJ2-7	CASSYGRRGYEQYF
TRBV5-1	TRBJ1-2	CASSGGADPYGYTF